The present TCR beta chain was sequenced within a study of blood T cells in healthy people across ages. Study results and caveats: Whereas aged donors had fewer naive CD4+ cells, long-lived donors had more of them and higher diversity.

With respect to this clonotype: Its antigen is still unknown.

The second PCR ran roughly 6 to 11 cycles with a sample-barcoded 5' primer and J-beta primers. TCRdb independently ran MiXCR on the 5' RACE reads; one entry per CDR3 protein. The table lists hundreds of thousands of distinct CDR3 sequences, about 52% of them singletons. Germline V lookup: CDR1 MNHEY, CDR2 SVGEGT. The germline V and J ends were trimmed by 0 bases and 9 bases, with 15 bases remaining between them. The CDR3 runs to 15 residues. The chain combines TRBV6-2 or TRBV6-3 with TRBJ2-1; TRBD2 might be the D (6 bases). The specimen sequenced was blood. The sequence was obtained from an older woman in good health. Written as DNA, the CDR3 is TGTGCCAGCAGTTACTCGATCGGGAGTTGGGGTGAGCAGTTCTTC. This translates into CASSYSIGSWGEQFF.